This is a list of T cell receptor beta chains from one sample in a study of somatic mutations in cytotoxic T cells in rheumatoid arthritis. Clones were read by immunoSEQ multiplex PCR, and TCRdb kept only the in-frame ones, dropping some. The table shows fewer than 13,000 clones, with roughly 73% occurring only once. The source material was CD8+ T cells sorted from blood. Receptors originate from a man aged 55 to 70 in good health. The CDR3 runs from the conserved cysteine through the conserved F or W. The D gene is left open where the match is weak. Size is stated for part of the rows, as once, few or many counts, or as a class when the clone is expanded.

cdr3_aa	cdr3_nt	clone_size	v_call	j_call	d_call
CASSTGYGTEAFF	TGTGCCAGTAGTACAGGGTACGGGACTGAAGCTTTCTTT	.	TRBV19	TRBJ1-1	.
CASSSGAGTIYF	TGTGCCAGCAGCTCCGGGGCGGGCACCATATATTTT	.	TRBV9	TRBJ1-3	.
CASSGDYQETQYF	TGTGCCAGCAGTGGGGACTACCAAGAGACCCAGTACTTC	.	TRBV2	TRBJ2-5	.
CATGGPMTGPYGYTF	TGTGCCACCGGGGGGCCGATGACAGGGCCTTATGGCTACACCTTC	.	TRBV6-5	TRBJ1-2	TRBD1
CASSPRASTDTQYF	TGTGCCAGCAGCCCCCGAGCGAGCACAGATACGCAGTATTTT	.	TRBV11-2	TRBJ2-3	.
CASSFGYEQYF	TGTGCCAGCAGTTTCGGGTACGAGCAGTACTTC	.	TRBV28	TRBJ2-7	.
CASSVGEDPLGYEQYF	TGTGCCAGCAGCGTAGGGGAAGACCCTCTCGGCTACGAGCAGTACTTC	.	TRBV9	TRBJ2-7	.
CASSLSGGAVETQYF	TGTGCCAGCAGTTTATCTGGGGGGGCTGTAGAGACCCAGTACTTC	.	TRBV28	TRBJ2-5	.
CASRSRPREQPQHF	TGTGCAAGTCGCTCCCGCCCCCGAGAGCAGCCCCAGCATTTT	.	TRBV12-2	TRBJ1-5	.
CASSLLGKLFF	TGTGCCAGCAGTTTATTAGGAAAACTGTTTTTT	once	TRBV28	TRBJ1-4	.
CASSEFRLSSYEQYF	TGCGCCAGCAGTGAGTTCAGGCTCAGCTCCTACGAGCAGTACTTC	.	TRBV10-1	TRBJ2-7	.
CAWSVMTGEYEQYF	TGTGCCTGGAGTGTTATGACAGGGGAATACGAGCAGTACTTC	.	TRBV30	TRBJ2-7	TRBD1
CASSSTRQGAQETQYF	TGTGCCAGCAGTTCCACCCGTCAGGGAGCCCAAGAGACCCAGTACTTC	once	TRBV28	TRBJ2-5	.
CASSQARDSISYEQYF	TGTGCCAGCAGCCAAGCTAGGGACTCTATCTCCTACGAGCAGTACTTC	.	TRBV14	TRBJ2-7	.
CAILKTSTDTQYF	TGTGCCATCCTAAAGACTAGCACAGATACGCAGTATTTT	.	TRBV10-3	TRBJ2-3	.
CASSGYEDSYEQYF	TGTGCCAGCAGCGGGTATGAAGACTCCTACGAGCAGTACTTC	.	TRBV5-6	TRBJ2-7	.
CASSQDPGPNYGYTF	TGCGCCAGCAGCCAAGACCCAGGGCCGAACTATGGCTACACCTTC	.	TRBV4-3	TRBJ1-2	.
CASSLLTDTGELFF	TGTGCCAGCAGTTTACTAACAGACACCGGGGAGCTGTTTTTT	.	TRBV28	TRBJ2-2	.
CASSAGAYNEQFF	TGTGCCAGTAGCGCGGGAGCCTACAATGAGCAGTTCTTC	.	TRBV19	TRBJ2-1	TRBD2
CASSLDSQGDRREQYF	TGTGCCAGCAGCCTAGACTCACAGGGGGATCGGCGGGAGCAGTACTTC	few	TRBV27	TRBJ2-7	TRBD1
CASSLGPGQENYEQYF	TGTGCCAGCTCACTTGGACCGGGACAGGAGAACTACGAGCAGTACTTC	once	TRBV18	TRBJ2-7	TRBD1
CASSLVTGFELDF	TGTGCCAGCAGCTTAGTTACGGGATTCGAGTTGGACTTC	.	TRBV7-9	TRBJ2-7	.
CASSYLGISYTF	TGTGCCAGCAGTTACTTGGGAATCAGCTACACCTTC	few	TRBV6-6	TRBJ1-2	.
CASSLGTGAYNEQFF	TGTGCCAGCAGTTTAGGGACAGGGGCCTACAATGAGCAGTTCTTC	once	TRBV27	TRBJ2-1	TRBD1
CASSLGGWGGEQFF	TGTGCCAGCAGCTTAGGCGGCTGGGGAGGAGAGCAGTTCTTC	.	TRBV7-2	TRBJ2-1	.
CASSMGRAGDEQYF	TGTGCCAGTAGTATGGGCCGGGCAGGGGACGAGCAGTACTTC	.	TRBV19	TRBJ2-7	.
CAWSYGTGYEQYF	TGTGCCTGGAGTTACGGGACAGGCTACGAGCAGTACTTC	few	TRBV30	TRBJ2-7	TRBD1
CASSYSPRRGDPTEQYF	TGTGCCAGCAGTTACTCCCCCAGGCGGGGGGACCCCACCGAGCAGTACTTC	.	TRBV6-7	TRBJ2-7	TRBD2
CASASGASTDTQYF	TGTGCCAGCGCTAGCGGGGCTAGCACAGATACGCAGTATTTT	few	TRBV6-4	TRBJ2-3	TRBD2
CASSLPMGENTGELFF	TGTGCCAGCAGCTTACCCATGGGGGAGAACACCGGGGAGCTGTTTTTT	.	TRBV7-9	TRBJ2-2	.
CASSLQPDTEGETQYF	TGTGCCAGCAGTTTACAGCCCGATACGGAAGGAGAGACCCAGTACTTC	few	TRBV28	TRBJ2-5	.
CASSQYRQGASYEQYF	TGCGCCAGCAGCCAATATCGGCAGGGGGCCTCCTACGAGCAGTACTTC	.	TRBV4-3	TRBJ2-7	TRBD1
CASSVEGWGGATSDTQYF	TGTGCCAGCAGCGTAGAGGGGTGGGGCGGGGCGACCTCAGATACGCAGTATTTT	.	TRBV9	TRBJ2-3	.
CASSIGEQYF	TGTGCCAGCAGCATTGGCGAGCAGTACTTC	once	TRBV21-1	TRBJ2-7	.
CATGLAEEGAYNEQFF	TGCGCCACAGGACTAGCGGAAGAAGGGGCCTACAATGAGCAGTTCTTC	.	TRBV10-2	TRBJ2-1	TRBD2
CASSLVGDTPLSEQYF	TGCGCCAGCAGCTTGGTGGGGGACACACCTCTGTCCGAGCAGTACTTC	.	TRBV5-1	TRBJ2-7	.
CASSWGDTEAFF	TGTGCCAGCAGCTGGGGTGACACTGAAGCTTTCTTT	.	TRBV6-6	TRBJ1-1	.
CASSLALADLGEKLFF	TGTGCCAGCAGCTTAGCCTTAGCGGACCTGGGTGAAAAACTGTTTTTT	.	TRBV7-9	TRBJ1-4	.
CASRRDREMDEQFF	TGTGCCAGCAGACGGGACAGGGAGATGGATGAGCAGTTCTTC	.	TRBV28	TRBJ2-1	TRBD1
CASSEYGDRGVTTYF	TGTGCCAGCAGTGAATATGGGGACAGGGGCGTCACAACGTACTTC	.	TRBV25-1	TRBJ2-4	TRBD1
CASSSWGTDTQYF	TGTGCCAGCAGCTCCTGGGGGACAGATACGCAGTATTTT	.	TRBV27	TRBJ2-3	.
CASSVFLWRLPGTGELFF	TGTGCCAGCAGTGTGTTTTTGTGGCGGCTCCCAGGGACCGGGGAGCTGTTTTTT	.	TRBV2	TRBJ2-2	.
CASSLAGGNTGELFF	TGTGCCAGCAGCCTAGCGGGGGGAAACACCGGGGAGCTGTTTTTT	.	TRBV6-5	TRBJ2-2	TRBD2
CAWTVGTDTQYF	TGTGCCTGGACAGTCGGCACAGATACGCAGTATTTT	.	TRBV30	TRBJ2-3	.
CASSLTPGLADYEQYF	TGTGCCAGCAGCTTGACTCCGGGACTAGCGGACTACGAGCAGTACTTC	.	TRBV5-8	TRBJ2-7	TRBD2
CASSLGGYNEQFF	TGCGCCAGCAGCCTAGGGGGTTACAATGAGCAGTTCTTC	few	TRBV4-3	TRBJ2-1	.
CASSLVDGPPDEQFF	TGTGCCAGCAGCTTAGTCGACGGGCCCCCGGATGAGCAGTTCTTC	.	TRBV7-2	TRBJ2-1	.
CATSWGVGYEQYF	TGTGCCACCTCCTGGGGCGTGGGGTACGAGCAGTACTTC	.	TRBV15	TRBJ2-7	.
CASRRGYEQFF	TGTGCCAGCCGCAGGGGCTATGAGCAGTTCTTC	few	TRBV2	TRBJ2-1	.